This T cell receptor beta chain originates from a study of T-cell memory formation after mild COVID-19. Findings and caveats of the study: The study found contracting CD4+ clones mainly in CM and EM and contracting CD8+ clones in EMRA.

As to this clonotype: Its antigen is as yet unknown.

Trimming left V 2 bases short and J 6 bases short, with 10 bases between. Germline assignment: CDR1 LNHDA and CDR2 SQIVND (reference sequence). The CDR3 is 13 residues long. In TCRdb, the 5' RACE reads were re-called with MiXCR into one record per CDR3 protein. The sample lists 270,000 or so distinct CDR3 sequences, 16% occurring once. Sequenced: PBMCs or a T cell subset sorted from them (not recorded which). The receptor comes from a man aged 18 to 35 who had mild COVID-19 (a few samples of this study predate the infection). Cell type and time point are not known. The rearrangement joins TRBV19 to TRBJ1-1; a weak D match, TRBD1 (5 bases). CDR3 protein: CASSIRGAPEAFF. CDR3 in DNA: TGTGCCAGTAGTATAAGAGGGGCACCTGAAGCTTTCTTT.